This TCR beta chain was captured in a study of cytomegalovirus exposure and HLA in healthy donors. The overall study: Approximately 170 million T cells yielded 100 million or so unique TCR beta sequences in earlier analysis.

Study findings and constraints: Earlier analysis looked at TCR beta V segments, and most were productive about 90% or about 30% of the time. There were a few CMV-associated chains whose specificity for CMV antigens was confirmed in vitro.

Note on this clone: Its target is unknown.

PCR involved 60 Vbeta and 13 Jbeta primers. Only in-frame clones appear in the TCRdb table, and some are missing; sequencing was by immunoSEQ multiplex PCR. The sample yields more than 110,000 clones, about three quarters seen once. The trim removed 6 bases at V and 5 bases at J, leaving 4 bases unmatched. The CDR3 totals 13 residues. The germline V gene has CDR1 LNHDA and CDR2 SQIVND (reference sequence). The sample consisted of PBMCs. This TCR derives from a male donor in good health and CMV-seronegative. The gene calls are TRBV19 and TRBJ1-5; 7 nucleotides match TRBD1. The CDR3 here is CASSTTGDQPQHF. The DNA of the CDR3 is TGTGCCAGTAGCACCACAGGGGATCAGCCCCAGCATTTT.